This T cell receptor (beta chain) comes out of a study of T cell responses to AZD1222 COVID-19 vaccine. Assay: immunoSEQ multiplex PCR; the TCRdb copy retains only in-frame clones and omits some. The profile shows fewer than 75,000 clones, over 80% of them singletons. There are 14 residues in the CDR3. The germline V gene encodes CDR1 KGHSH and CDR2 LQKENI. V trimming: 1 base; J trimming: 3 bases; junction bases outside the gene matches: 2. The material sequenced was peripheral blood, taken 28 days after the second dose of the MenACWY control vaccine. The chain joins TRBV18 to TRBJ1-1; 7 positions match TRBD1. The TCR sequence derives from an adult who received the MenACWY meningococcal vaccine as a control. This CDR3 is CASSPRDRDTEAFF. CDR3 bases: TGTGCCAGCTCACCACGGGACAGAGACACTGAAGCTTTCTTT.